This T cell receptor beta chain originates from a study of cytomegalovirus exposure and HLA in healthy donors. Study in general: One earlier analysis, a look at about 179 million T cells, found around 110 million unique TCR beta sequences.

Trimming shortened V by 4 bases and J by 10 bases, and 16 bases separated the two germline ends. The CDR3 length is 13 residues. Germline CDR1 reads SEHNR; CDR2 reads FQNEAQ (reference sequence). Nominally healthy donors were sampled, though unrecorded immune exposures were likely. Use of 60 Vbeta and 13 Jbeta primers characterized the PCR. The data were produced by immunoSEQ multiplex PCR, yet TCRdb's version contains in-frame clones alone and is incomplete. The data contain around 170,000 clones, roughly 75% of them singletons. The material sequenced was PBMCs. The V call is TRBV7-9, the J call TRBJ1-2, with D maybe TRBD1 (6 bases). This sequence originates from a woman aged 45 to 65 in good health and CMV-seropositive. For the CDR3, the DNA is TGTGCCAGCAGCTCCCGACAGGAGACAACCTACACCTTC. This codes for CASSSRQETTYTF.